This T cell receptor (beta chain) was sequenced in a study of T cell repertoires in cytomegalovirus infection. Background on the study: Public signatures in TCR beta pointed to CMV infection and matching HLA type. Notes on the study in general: Cumulated frequencies of public TCR beta families served to identify carriers of CMV plus the relevant HLA. Predominance within the ex vivo response was attributable to HLA-C-restricted CMV-specific TCR beta clonotypes.

Notes on this clonotype: Its specificity is not known.

TCRdb analysed the reads with MiXCR anew, one entry per CDR3 protein. The sample lists about 160,000 distinct CDR3 sequences, approximately 17% occurring once. V was pared by 3 bases and J by 6 bases, with 9 bases between. The CDR3 has 12 amino acids. Germline V gives CDR1 ENHRY, CDR2 SYGVKD. The TCR was taken from a human donor in good health (CMV status not recorded). Some clones in this sample may be carry-over from other donors' samples. This chain uses TRBV10-3 with TRBJ2-7; maybe TRBD2 (6 bases). Material: CD8+ T cells from PBMCs. The CDR3 is CAISEEGGEQYF. Here the CDR3 DNA reads TGTGCCATCAGTGAAGAGGGAGGCGAGCAGTACTTC.